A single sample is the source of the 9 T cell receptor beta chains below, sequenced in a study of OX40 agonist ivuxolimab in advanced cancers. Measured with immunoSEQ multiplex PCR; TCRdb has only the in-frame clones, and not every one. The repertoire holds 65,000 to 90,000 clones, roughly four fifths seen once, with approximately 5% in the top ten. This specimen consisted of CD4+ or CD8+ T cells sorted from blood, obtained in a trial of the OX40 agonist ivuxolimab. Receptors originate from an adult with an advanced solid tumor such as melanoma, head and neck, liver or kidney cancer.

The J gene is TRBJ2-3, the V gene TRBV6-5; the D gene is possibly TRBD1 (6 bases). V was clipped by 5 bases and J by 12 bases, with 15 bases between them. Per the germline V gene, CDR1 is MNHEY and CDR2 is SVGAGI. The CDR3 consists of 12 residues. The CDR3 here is CASSILWTAQYF. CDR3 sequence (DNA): TGTGCCAGCAGTATACTCTGGACAGCTCAGTATTTT.

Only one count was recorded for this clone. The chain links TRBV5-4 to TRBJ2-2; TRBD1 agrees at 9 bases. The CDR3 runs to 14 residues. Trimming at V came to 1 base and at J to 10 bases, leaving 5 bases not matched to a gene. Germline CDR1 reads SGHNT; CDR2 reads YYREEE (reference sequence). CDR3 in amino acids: CASSLKQGAVELFF. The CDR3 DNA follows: TGTGCCAGCAGCTTGAAACAGGGGGCAGTGGAGCTGTTTTTT. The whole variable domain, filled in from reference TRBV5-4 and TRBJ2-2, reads ETGVTQSPTHLIKTRGQQVTLRCSSQSGHNTVSWYQQALGQGPQFIFQYYREEENGRGNFPPRFSGLQFPNYSSELNVNALELDDSALYLCASSLKQGAVELFFGEGSRLTVL.

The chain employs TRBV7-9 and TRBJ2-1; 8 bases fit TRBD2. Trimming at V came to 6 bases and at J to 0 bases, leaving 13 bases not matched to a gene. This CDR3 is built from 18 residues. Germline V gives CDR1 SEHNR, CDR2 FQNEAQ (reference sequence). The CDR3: CASSQNPFRGGSYNEQFF. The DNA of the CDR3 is TGTGCCAGCAGTCAAAACCCCTTTCGGGGGGGCTCCTACAATGAGCAGTTCTTC.

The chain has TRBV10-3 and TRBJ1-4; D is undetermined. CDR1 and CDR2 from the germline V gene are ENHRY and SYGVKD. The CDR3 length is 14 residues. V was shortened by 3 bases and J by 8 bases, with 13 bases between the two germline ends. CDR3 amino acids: CAISDPNGGEKLFF. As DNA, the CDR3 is TGTGCCATCAGTGATCCTAACGGAGGCGAAAAACTGTTTTTT.

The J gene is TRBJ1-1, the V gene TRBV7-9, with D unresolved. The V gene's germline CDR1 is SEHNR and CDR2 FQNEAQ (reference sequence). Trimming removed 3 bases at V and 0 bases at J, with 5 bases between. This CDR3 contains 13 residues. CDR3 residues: CASSFLLNTEAFF. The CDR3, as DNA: TGTGCCAGCAGCTTTTTGTTGAACACTGAAGCTTTCTTT.

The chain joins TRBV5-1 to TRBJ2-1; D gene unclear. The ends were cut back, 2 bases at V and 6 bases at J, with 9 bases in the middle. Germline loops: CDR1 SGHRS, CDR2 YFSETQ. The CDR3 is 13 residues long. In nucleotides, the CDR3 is TGCGCCAGCAGCTTAGTTGGGTCCAATGAGCAGTTCTTC. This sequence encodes CASSLVGSNEQFF.

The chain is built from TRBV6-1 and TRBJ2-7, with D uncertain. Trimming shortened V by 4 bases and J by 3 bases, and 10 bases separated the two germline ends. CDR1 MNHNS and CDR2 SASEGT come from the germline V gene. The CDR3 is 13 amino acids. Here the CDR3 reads CASSAKDHYEQYF. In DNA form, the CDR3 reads TGTGCCAGCAGTGCAAAGGATCACTACGAGCAGTACTTC.

CDR3 coding DNA: TGCGCCAGCAGCCAAGGGCTTGGGGTAGCGGGAGGAAGCCATACGCAGTATTTT. Protein sequence: CASSQGLGVAGGSHTQYF. J is TRBJ2-3 and V is TRBV4-1, with 10 bases fitting TRBD2. The CDR3 covers 18 residues. The ends lost 1 base at V and 7 bases at J; junction bases unmatched: 14. Germline-derived CDR1 and CDR2 are MGHRA and YSYEKL.

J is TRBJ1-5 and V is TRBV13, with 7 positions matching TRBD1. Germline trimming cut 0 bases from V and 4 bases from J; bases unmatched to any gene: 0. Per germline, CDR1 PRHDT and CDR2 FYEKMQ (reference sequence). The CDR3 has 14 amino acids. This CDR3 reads CASSLGTGNQPQHF. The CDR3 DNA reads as TGTGCCAGCAGCTTAGGGACAGGGAATCAGCCCCAGCATTTT. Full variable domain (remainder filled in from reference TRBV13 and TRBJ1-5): AAGVIQSPRHLIKEKRETATLKCYPIPRHDTVYWYQQGPGQDPQFLISFYEKMQSDKGSIPDRFSAQQFSDYHSELNMSSLELGDSALYFCASSLGTGNQPQHFGDGTRLSIL.